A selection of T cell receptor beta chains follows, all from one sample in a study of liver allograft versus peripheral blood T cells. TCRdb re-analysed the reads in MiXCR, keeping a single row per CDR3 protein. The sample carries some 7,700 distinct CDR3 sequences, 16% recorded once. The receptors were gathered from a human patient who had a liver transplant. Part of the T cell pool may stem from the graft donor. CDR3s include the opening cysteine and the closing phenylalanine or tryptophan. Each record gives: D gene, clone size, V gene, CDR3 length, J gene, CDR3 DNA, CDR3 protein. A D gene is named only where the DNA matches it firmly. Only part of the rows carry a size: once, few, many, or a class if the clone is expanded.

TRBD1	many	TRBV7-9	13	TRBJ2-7	TGTGCCAGCAGCGGCAGGGGGAGATACGAGCAGTACTTC	CASSGRGRYEQYF
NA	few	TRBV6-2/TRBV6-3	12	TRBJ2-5	TGTGCCAGCAGTGCGACGGGAGAGACCCAGTACTTC	CASSATGETQYF
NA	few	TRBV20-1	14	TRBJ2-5	TGCAGTGCTAGAGGCTGGGGGCCCCAAGAGACCCAGTACTTC	CSARGWGPQETQYF
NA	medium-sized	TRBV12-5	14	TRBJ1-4	TGTGCTAGTGGTTTGGCGGCCCGCCCTGAAAAACTGTTTTTT	CASGLAARPEKLFF
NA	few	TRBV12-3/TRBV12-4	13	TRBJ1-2	TGTGCCAGCAGTTCCTCCTTACACTATGGCTACACCTTC	CASSSSLHYGYTF
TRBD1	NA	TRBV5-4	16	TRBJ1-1	TGTGCCAGCAGCTCGGGACAGCCCCTCGCCGGTTCTGAAGCTTTCTTT	CASSSGQPLAGSEAFF
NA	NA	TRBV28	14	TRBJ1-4	TGTGCCAGCCGTTCCAGCCTAGAGGCTGAAAAACTGTCTTTT	CASRSSLEAEKLSF
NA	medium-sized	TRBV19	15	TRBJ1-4	TGTGCCAGTAGGGGCGTCCGGGTTACTAATGAAAAACTGTTTTTT	CASRGVRVTNEKLFF
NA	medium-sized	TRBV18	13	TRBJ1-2	TGTGCCAGCTCACCAGGTGACTTCTATGGCTACACCTTC	CASSPGDFYGYTF
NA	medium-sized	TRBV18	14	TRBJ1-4	TGTGCCAGCTCACCGGGACGGTCGGTTGAAAAACTGTTTTTT	CASSPGRSVEKLFF
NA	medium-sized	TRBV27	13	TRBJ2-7	TGTGCCAGCGGGAGGACAGTCTCCTACGAGCAGTACTTC	CASGRTVSYEQYF
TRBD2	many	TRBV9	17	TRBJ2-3	TGTGCCAGCAGCGCGGCTAGCGGGGGGGCGGGGGCAGATACGCAGTATTTT	CASSAASGGAGADTQYF
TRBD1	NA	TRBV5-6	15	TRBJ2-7	TGTGCCAGCAGCTTTTTCAGGGGGCGAATGTACGAGCAGTACTTC	CASSFFRGRMYEQYF
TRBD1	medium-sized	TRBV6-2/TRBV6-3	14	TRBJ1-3	TGTGCCAGCACCAGGGGGTTTGCTGGAAACACCATATATTTT	CASTRGFAGNTIYF
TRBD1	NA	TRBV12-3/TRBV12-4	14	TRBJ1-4	TGTGCCAGCGGTAGACAGGGCGCTAATGAAAAACTGTTTTTT	CASGRQGANEKLFF
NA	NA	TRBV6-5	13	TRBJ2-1	TGTGCCAGCAGGAGGGGGGGAAACAATGAGCAGTTCTTC	CASRRGGNNEQFF
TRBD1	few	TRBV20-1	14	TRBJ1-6	TGCAGTGCTAGACTAACCGGGACAGGGGCACCCCTCCACTTT	CSARLTGTGAPLHF
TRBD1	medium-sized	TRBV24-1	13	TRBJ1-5	TGTGCCACCCAGGGGGCAGCAGATCAGCCCCAGCATTTT	CATQGAADQPQHF
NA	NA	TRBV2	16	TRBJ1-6	TGTGCCAGCATGGGAGGCATCGGCTCCTATAATTCACCCCTCCACTTT	CASMGGIGSYNSPLHF
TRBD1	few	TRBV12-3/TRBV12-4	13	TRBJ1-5	TGTGCCAGCAGTTTAGGGACAGGGAGGACCCAGCATTTT	CASSLGTGRTQHF
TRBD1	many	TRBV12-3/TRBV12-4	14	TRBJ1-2	TGTGCCAGCAGTTTTCCGACAGGGTCGTATGGCTACACCTTC	CASSFPTGSYGYTF
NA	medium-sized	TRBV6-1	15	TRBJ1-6	TGTGCCAGCAGTTTACGGCCCGGGGAAAGCTCACCCCTCCACTTT	CASSLRPGESSPLHF
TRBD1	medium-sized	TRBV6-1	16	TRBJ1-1	TGTGCCAGCAGCGCCCGAGGGACAGACGGGAACACTGAAGCTTTCTTT	CASSARGTDGNTEAFF
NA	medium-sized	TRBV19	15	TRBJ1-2	TGTGCCAGTAGTATAAAACCGGGGCAGAAAGGTGGCTACACCTTC	CASSIKPGQKGGYTF
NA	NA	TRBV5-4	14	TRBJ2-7	TGTGCCAGCAGCTGGGATAGAGGATCTAGGGAGCAGTACTTC	CASSWDRGSREQYF
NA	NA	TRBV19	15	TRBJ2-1	TGTGCCAGTAGTTCTCTAGGTAGCTCCTACAATGAGCAGTTCTTC	CASSSLGSSYNEQFF
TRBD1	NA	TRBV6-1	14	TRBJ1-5	TGTGCCAGCAGTGAACTAACAGGGGATCAGCCCCAGCATTTT	CASSELTGDQPQHF
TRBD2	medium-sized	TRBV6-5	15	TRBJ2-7	TGTGCCAGCAGTTATGACTATAGCGGGGAATACGAGCAGTACTTC	CASSYDYSGEYEQYF
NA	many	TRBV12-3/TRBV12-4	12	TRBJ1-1	TGTGCCAGCAGTTCGGACAGCTCGGGAGCTTTCTTT	CASSSDSSGAFF
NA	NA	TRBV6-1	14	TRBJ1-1	TGTGCCAGCGTGCCGGCTCCTATGAACACTGAAGCTTTCTTT	CASVPAPMNTEAFF
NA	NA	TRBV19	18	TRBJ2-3	TGTGCCAGTACCCACCCGGGGGCCACCTCCGTCGACACAGATACGCAGTATTTT	CASTHPGATSVDTDTQYF
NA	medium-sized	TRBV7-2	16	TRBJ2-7	TGTGCCAGCAGCTTACCTGGGGCCAGGGACTCCTACGAGCAGTACTTC	CASSLPGARDSYEQYF
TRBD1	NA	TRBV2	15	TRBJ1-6	TGTGCCAGCAGATCGGGACAGGGGGCGAATTCACCCCTCCACTTT	CASRSGQGANSPLHF
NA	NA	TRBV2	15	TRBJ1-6	TGTGCCAGCAGTAGTTCGCCAGGGGAGTATTCACCCCTCCACTTT	CASSSSPGEYSPLHF
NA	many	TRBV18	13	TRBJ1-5	TGTGCCAGCTCACTCGGGGAAAATCAGCCCCAGCATTTT	CASSLGENQPQHF
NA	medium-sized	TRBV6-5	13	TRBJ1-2	TGTGCCAGCAGTGAGGGACTGCTCTATGGCTACACCTTC	CASSEGLLYGYTF
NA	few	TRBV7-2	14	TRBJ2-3	TGTGCCAGCAGCCAAATGGTGGTTACAGATACGCAGTATTTT	CASSQMVVTDTQYF
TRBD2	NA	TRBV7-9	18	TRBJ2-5	TGTGCCAGCAGCTTACGGACTAGCGGGGGGGCCCTACAAGAGACCCAGTACTTC	CASSLRTSGGALQETQYF
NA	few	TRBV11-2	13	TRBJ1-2	TGTGCCAGCAGCTTAGTCGACCCGACCGGCTACACCTTC	CASSLVDPTGYTF
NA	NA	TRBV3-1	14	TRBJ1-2	TGTGCCAGCAGCTCCCCCTCCAGGGACTATGGCTACACCTTC	CASSSPSRDYGYTF
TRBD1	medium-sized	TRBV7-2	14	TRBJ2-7	TGTGCCAGCAGCCAGAGACAGGGGACCTACGAGCAGTACTTC	CASSQRQGTYEQYF
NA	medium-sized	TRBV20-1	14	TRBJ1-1	TGCAGTGCTAATTACGGGGGCGCTAGGACTGAAGCTTTCTTT	CSANYGGARTEAFF
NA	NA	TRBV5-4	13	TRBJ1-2	TGTGCCAGCAGCTTGGGGGCTTCAGGTGGCTACACCTTC	CASSLGASGGYTF
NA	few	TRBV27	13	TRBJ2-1	TGTGCCAGCAGGACGGGGTGGCACAATGAGCAGTTCTTC	CASRTGWHNEQFF
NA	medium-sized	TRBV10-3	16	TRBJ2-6	TGTGCCATCAGCCAAATCGACCGCTCTGGGGCCAACGTCCTGACTTTC	CAISQIDRSGANVLTF
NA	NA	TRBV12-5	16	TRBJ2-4	TGTGCTAGTGGTTTGGGCAGTAGCCTAGCCAAAAACATTCAGTACTTC	CASGLGSSLAKNIQYF
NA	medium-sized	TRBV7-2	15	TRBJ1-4	TGTGCCAGCAGCTTAATAGGGTATGGTGGCGAAAAACTGTTTTTT	CASSLIGYGGEKLFF
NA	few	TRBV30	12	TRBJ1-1	TGTGCCTGGAGTATTGGGAGCACTGAAGCTTTCTTT	CAWSIGSTEAFF
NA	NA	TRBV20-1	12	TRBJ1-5	TGCAGTGCAAACAGGTTCAATCAGCCCCAGCATTTT	CSANRFNQPQHF